This T cell receptor (beta chain) was identified in a study of blood T cell repertoires in COVID-19. Using immunoSEQ multiplex PCR, the repertoire was profiled, and TCRdb retains in-frame clones only, with some absent. The repertoire holds some 290,000 clones, with 85% to 95% as singletons. The CDR3 has 15 amino acids. Germline V gene data show CDR1 as KGHSH and CDR2 as LQKENI. Trimming left V 4 bases short and J 3 bases short, with 16 bases between. This rearrangement joins TRBV18 to TRBJ2-7; possible D gene TRBD1, 6 bases. This receptor was identified in a woman aged 25 to 39 who had been exposed to COVID-19. Sample: PBMCs or T cells enriched from blood (not recorded which). Here the CDR3 DNA reads TGTGCCAGCTCACGAGACAGGATGATTCTCTACGAGCAGTACTTC. It encodes CASSRDRMILYEQYF.